This TCR beta chain was sequenced for a study of vaccination effects on CD4 cells after COVID-19. The method was immunoSEQ multiplex PCR; TCRdb's version includes in-frame clones alone and lacks a portion of them. The sample lists under 50,000 clones; approximately 82% were seen once. Before sequencing, viral peptide pools were used by the ViraFEST assay to expand antigen-specific CD4+ T cells. Cells that had been cultured for 10 days were the source of isolated CD4+ T cells. The vaccine given was either BNT162b2 or mRNA-1273, in two doses. Each culture well received a few million PBMC. These cells were then cultured in IMDM with about 10 IU/ml IL-2 and roughly 10 ug/ml peptides. A note on this clone: What it binds is unknown.

V lost 6 bases to trimming and J lost 0 bases, with 8 bases between them. This CDR3 is built from 13 residues. The germline CDR1 and CDR2 sequences are KGHSH and LQKENI. The chain joins TRBV18 to TRBJ2-5; D not resolved. This TCR was sampled from a human donor who received a COVID-19 vaccine. Some clones in this sample may be carry-over from other donors' samples. Specimen: CD4+ T cells from PBMCs cultured with HCoV-NL63 spike peptides, collected after COVID-19 vaccination. CDR3 nucleotide sequence: TGTGCCAGCTCCCTCGTAGACCAAGAGACCCAGTACTTC. Its translation is CASSLVDQETQYF.